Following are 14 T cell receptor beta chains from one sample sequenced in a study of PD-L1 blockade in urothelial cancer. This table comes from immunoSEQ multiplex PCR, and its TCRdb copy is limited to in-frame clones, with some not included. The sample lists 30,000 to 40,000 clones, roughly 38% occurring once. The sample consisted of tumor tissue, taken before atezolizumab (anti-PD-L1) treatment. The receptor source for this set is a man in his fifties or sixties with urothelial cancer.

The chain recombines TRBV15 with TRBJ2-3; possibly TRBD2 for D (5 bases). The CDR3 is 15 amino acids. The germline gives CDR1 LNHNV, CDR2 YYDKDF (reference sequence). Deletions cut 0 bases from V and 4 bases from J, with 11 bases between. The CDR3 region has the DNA TGTGCCACCAGCAGAGAGGGAGTTGTTGCAGATACGCAGTATTTT. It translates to CATSREGVVADTQYF.

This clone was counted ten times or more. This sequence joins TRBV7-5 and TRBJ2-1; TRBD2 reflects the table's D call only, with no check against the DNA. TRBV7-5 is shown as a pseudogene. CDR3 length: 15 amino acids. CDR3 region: CASSLDLAGDDEQFF. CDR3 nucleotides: TGTGCCAGCAGCTTAGATCTAGCGGGAGACGATGAGCAGTTCTTC.

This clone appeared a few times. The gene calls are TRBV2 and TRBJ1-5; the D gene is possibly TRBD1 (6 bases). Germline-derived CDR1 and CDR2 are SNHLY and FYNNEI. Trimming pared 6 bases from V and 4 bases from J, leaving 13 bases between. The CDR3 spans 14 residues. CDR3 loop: CASSPGASNQPQHF. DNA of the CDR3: TGTGCCAGCAGCCCGGGGGCGTCGAATCAGCCCCAGCATTTT.

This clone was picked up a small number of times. The CDR3 nucleotides are TGTGCCAGCAGTTACGCCGGACCTCCCTACGAGCAGTACTTC. Protein: CASSYAGPPYEQYF. The chain joins TRBV6-8 to TRBJ2-7; D unclear. The germline V gene has CDR1 MNHGY and CDR2 SAAAGT. This CDR3 has 14 residues. Deletions cut 2 bases from V and 2 bases from J, with 10 bases between.

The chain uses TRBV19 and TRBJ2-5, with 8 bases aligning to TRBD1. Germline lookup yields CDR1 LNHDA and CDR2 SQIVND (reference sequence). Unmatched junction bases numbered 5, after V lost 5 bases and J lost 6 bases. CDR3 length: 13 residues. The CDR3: CASSLTGVKTQYF. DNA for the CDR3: TGTGCCAGTAGTCTGACAGGGGTAAAGACCCAGTACTTC.

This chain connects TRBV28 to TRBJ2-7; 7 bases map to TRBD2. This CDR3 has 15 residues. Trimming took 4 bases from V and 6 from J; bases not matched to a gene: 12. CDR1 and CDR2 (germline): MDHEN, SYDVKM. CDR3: CASSSQDAGRGEQYF. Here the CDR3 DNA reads TGTGCCAGCAGTTCGCAAGACGCAGGGAGGGGCGAGCAGTACTTC.

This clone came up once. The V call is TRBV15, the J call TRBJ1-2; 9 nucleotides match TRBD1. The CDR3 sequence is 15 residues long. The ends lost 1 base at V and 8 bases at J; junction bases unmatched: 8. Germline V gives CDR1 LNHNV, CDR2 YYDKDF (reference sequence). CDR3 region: CATSRGGQGGWGYTF. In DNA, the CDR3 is TGTGCCACCAGCAGAGGGGGACAGGGAGGTTGGGGCTACACCTTC.

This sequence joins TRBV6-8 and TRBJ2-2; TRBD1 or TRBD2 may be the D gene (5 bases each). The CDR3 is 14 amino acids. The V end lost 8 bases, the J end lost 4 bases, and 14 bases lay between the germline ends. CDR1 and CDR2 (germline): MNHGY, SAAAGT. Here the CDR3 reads CASGTGTPTGELFF. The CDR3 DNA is TGTGCCAGCGGGACCGGGACCCCCACCGGGGAGCTGTTTTTT.

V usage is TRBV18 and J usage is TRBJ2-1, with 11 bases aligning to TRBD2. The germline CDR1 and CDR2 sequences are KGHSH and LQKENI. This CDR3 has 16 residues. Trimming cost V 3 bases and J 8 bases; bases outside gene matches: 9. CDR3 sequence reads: CASSPELAGVAHEQFF. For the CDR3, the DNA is TGTGCCAGCTCACCTGAACTAGCGGGAGTTGCCCATGAGCAGTTCTTC.

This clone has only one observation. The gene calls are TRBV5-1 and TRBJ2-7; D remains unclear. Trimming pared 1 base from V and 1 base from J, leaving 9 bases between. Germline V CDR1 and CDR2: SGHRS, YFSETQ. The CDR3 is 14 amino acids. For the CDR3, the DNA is TGCGCCAGCAGCTTGTTGCAGGCGTCCTACGAGCAGTACTTC. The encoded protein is CASSLLQASYEQYF.

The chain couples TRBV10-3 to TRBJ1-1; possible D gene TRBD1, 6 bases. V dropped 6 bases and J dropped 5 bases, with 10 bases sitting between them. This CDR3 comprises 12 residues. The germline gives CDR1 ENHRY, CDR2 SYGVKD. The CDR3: CAIREGVTEAFF. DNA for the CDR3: TGTGCCATCAGGGAGGGGGTGACTGAAGCTTTCTTT.

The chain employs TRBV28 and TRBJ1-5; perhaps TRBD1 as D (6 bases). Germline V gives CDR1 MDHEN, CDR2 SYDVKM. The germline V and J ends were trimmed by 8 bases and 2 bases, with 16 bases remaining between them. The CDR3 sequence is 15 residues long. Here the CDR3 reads CASAGGPLGNQPQHF. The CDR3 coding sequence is TGTGCCAGCGCGGGGGGGCCCCTTGGCAATCAGCCCCAGCATTTT.

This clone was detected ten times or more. This CDR3 is CASSLESSGRLREQYF. Here the CDR3 DNA reads TGTGCCAGCAGCTTGGAGTCTAGCGGGAGGTTAAGGGAGCAGTACTTC. This chain joins TRBV11-3 and TRBJ2-7; the match to TRBD2 covers 11 bases. Looked up from germline, CDR1 is SGHNT and CDR2 is YENEEA. There are 16 residues in the CDR3. The V segment lost 3 bases and the J segment 7 bases; nucleotides outside the gene matches: 11.

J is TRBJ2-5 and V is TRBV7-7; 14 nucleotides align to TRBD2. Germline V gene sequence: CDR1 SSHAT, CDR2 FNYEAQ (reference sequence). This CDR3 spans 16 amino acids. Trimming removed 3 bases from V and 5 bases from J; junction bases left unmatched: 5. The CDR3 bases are TGTGCCAGCAGCTTGGGACTAGCGGGAGCTGAGGAGACCCAGTACTTC. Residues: CASSLGLAGAEETQYF.